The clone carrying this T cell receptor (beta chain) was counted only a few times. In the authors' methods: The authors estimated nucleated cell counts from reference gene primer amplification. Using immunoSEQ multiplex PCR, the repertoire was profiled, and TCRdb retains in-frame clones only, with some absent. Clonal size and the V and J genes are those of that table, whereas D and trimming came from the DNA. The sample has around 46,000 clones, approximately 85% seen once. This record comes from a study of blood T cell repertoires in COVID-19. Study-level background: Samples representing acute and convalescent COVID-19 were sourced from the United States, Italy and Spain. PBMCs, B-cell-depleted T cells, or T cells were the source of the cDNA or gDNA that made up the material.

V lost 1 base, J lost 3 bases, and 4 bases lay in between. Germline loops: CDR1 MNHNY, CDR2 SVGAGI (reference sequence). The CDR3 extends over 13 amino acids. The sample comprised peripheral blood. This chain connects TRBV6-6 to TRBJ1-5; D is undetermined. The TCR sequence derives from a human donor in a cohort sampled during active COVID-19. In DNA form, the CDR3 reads TGTGCCAGCAGTTACTTAAACAATCAGCCCCAGCATTTT. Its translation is CASSYLNNQPQHF.